These 18 T cell receptor beta chains originate from one sample sequenced in a study of siplizumab effects on memory and regulatory T cells. Using immunoSEQ multiplex PCR, the repertoire was profiled, and TCRdb retains in-frame clones only, with some absent. Of 95,000 to 130,000 clones detected, 90% to 95% appear once; the ten largest clones hold around 1.7%. Sequenced sample: non-Treg CD4+ T cells sorted from blood. These receptors were collected from a human donor in good health.

The chain recombines TRBV6-5 with TRBJ2-2; a possible D gene is TRBD2 (6 bases). The V gene lost 4 bases and the J gene lost 4 bases, with 16 bases spanning the gap. The germline CDR1 and CDR2 sequences are MNHEY and SVGAGI. The CDR3 spans 16 residues. The CDR3 DNA sequence: TGTGCCAGCAGTTCCTTTGCGGGGCCGGGCACCGGGGAGCTGTTTTTT. Amino acid sequence: CASSSFAGPGTGELFF.

CDR3 sequence reads: CASSPNRGAGGYTF. The CDR3 DNA reads as TGTGCCAGCAGTCCCAACAGGGGAGCAGGAGGCTACACCTTC. This chain joins TRBV27 and TRBJ1-2; 7 bases are shared with TRBD1. The V gene end was trimmed by 5 bases and the J gene end by 8 bases; junction bases not matched to a gene: 11. The CDR3 is made up of 14 amino acids. CDR1 and CDR2 (germline): MNHEY, SMNVEV (reference sequence).

J is TRBJ2-1 and V is TRBV6-5, with a weak D call TRBD1 (6 bases). Germline V lookup: CDR1 MNHEY, CDR2 SVGAGI. The CDR3 length is 12 residues. The V and J ends lost 8 bases and 9 bases respectively, with 14 bases between them. CDR3 residues: CASARTVGEQFF. In DNA, the CDR3 is TGTGCCAGCGCCCGGACAGTCGGTGAGCAGTTCTTC.

This sequence joins TRBV7-9 and TRBJ2-7, with 12 bases identical to TRBD1. V gave up 5 bases and J gave up 7 bases; unmatched junction bases: 12. This CDR3 is built from 16 residues. CDR1 and CDR2 (germline): SEHNR, FQNEAQ (reference sequence). In DNA, the CDR3 is TGTGCCAGCAGCCCCCCCCTGGGGGACAGGGGGCGGGAGCAGTACTTC. Its protein product is CASSPPLGDRGREQYF.

V is TRBV9 and J is TRBJ2-3; D is perhaps TRBD2 (5 bases). This CDR3 spans 17 amino acids. Germline CDR1 is SGDLS and CDR2 is YYNGEE. The ends were cut back, 4 bases at V and 2 bases at J, with 20 bases in the middle. CDR3 coding DNA: TGTGCCAGCAGCCTTCGGGGTGCGATGTTTCCCACAGATACGCAGTATTTT. Its translation is CASSLRGAMFPTDTQYF.

The rearrangement uses TRBV6-4 and TRBJ1-1; no definite D call. V lost 3 bases, J lost 6 bases, and 11 bases lay in between. Germline CDR1 MRHNA, CDR2 SNTAGT. The CDR3 sequence is 13 residues long. This CDR3 is CASSENWLAEAFF. The DNA for the CDR3 is TGTGCCAGCAGTGAAAACTGGTTGGCTGAAGCTTTCTTT.

This clone was counted once. The rearrangement links TRBV27 to TRBJ2-1, with 7 nucleotides matching TRBD1. V dropped 6 bases and J dropped 1; count of bases not matched to a gene: 0. From germline, CDR1 is MNHEY and CDR2 SMNVEV (reference sequence). The CDR3 is 13 residues long. The CDR3 is CASRGQSYNEQFF. The DNA of the CDR3 is TGTGCCAGCAGGGGACAGTCCTACAATGAGCAGTTCTTC.

The chain employs TRBV5-1 and TRBJ2-4, with D possibly being TRBD1 (5 bases). The CDR3 contains 16 residues. V was shortened by 2 bases and J by 0 bases, with 12 bases between the two germline ends. Germline lookup yields CDR1 SGHRS and CDR2 YFSETQ. CDR3 DNA: TGCGCCAGCAGCTTAGGGGCAGATCTAGCCAAAAACATTCAGTACTTC. Translating it yields CASSLGADLAKNIQYF.

The chain joins TRBV6-1 to TRBJ2-6; no firm D call. V gave up 4 bases and J gave up 0 bases, with 13 bases separating them. The germline CDR1 and CDR2 sequences are MNHNS and SASEGT. This CDR3 region has 17 residues. The CDR3 sequence: CASSVKTRSSGANVLTF. The CDR3 DNA follows: TGTGCCAGCAGTGTAAAGACCCGTAGCTCTGGGGCCAACGTCCTGACTTTC.

This chain connects TRBV19 to TRBJ1-6; 7 nucleotides match TRBD1. Germline V gene sequence: CDR1 LNHDA, CDR2 SQIVND (reference sequence). The CDR3 runs 17 residues. Losses at the gene ends were 3 bases for V and 4 bases for J; bases not matched to a gene: 9. CDR3: CASSIIIRDRYNSPLHF. The CDR3 bases are TGTGCCAGTAGTATCATAATCCGGGACAGATATAATTCACCCCTCCACTTT. The variable domain in full, with the rest retrieved from reference TRBV19 and TRBJ1-6, is DGGITQSPKYLFRKEGQNVTLSCEQNLNHDAMYWYRQDPGQGLRLIYYSQIVNDFQKGDIAEGYSVSREKKESFPLTVTSAQKNPTAFYLCASSIIIRDRYNSPLHFGNGTRLTVT.

The chain employs TRBV10-3 and TRBJ1-2; tentative D call: TRBD1 (5 bases). Trimming removed 5 bases from V and 9 bases from J, with 10 bases in between. The germline gives CDR1 ENHRY, CDR2 SYGVKD. The CDR3 has 11 amino acids. The chain's CDR3 is CAISYQGSYTF. CDR3 DNA sequence: TGTGCCATCAGTTACCAGGGAAGCTACACCTTC.

The chain employs TRBV5-4 and TRBJ2-1; no definite D call. The CDR3 has 15 residues. Germline V gene sequence: CDR1 SGHNT, CDR2 YYREEE (reference sequence). V was trimmed by 4 bases and J by 0 bases, leaving 11 bases between them. The CDR3 protein is CASSAIISSYNEQFF. The CDR3, as DNA: TGTGCCAGCAGCGCCATTATAAGCTCCTACAATGAGCAGTTCTTC.

The CDR3 loop is CASSQGTSGNWRLGDEQFF. CDR3 in DNA: TGTGCCAGCAGCCAAGGGACTAGCGGAAATTGGAGACTTGGGGATGAGCAGTTCTTC. This sequence joins TRBV9 and TRBJ2-1; 11 bases map to TRBD2. Germline V gene data show CDR1 as SGDLS and CDR2 as YYNGEE. The CDR3 totals 19 residues. The V gene end was trimmed by 4 bases and the J gene end by 8 bases; junction bases not matched to a gene: 20.

The chain employs TRBV10-1 and TRBJ2-3; the D is unclear. CDR1 and CDR2 from the germline V gene are WNHNN and SYGVQD (reference sequence). The CDR3 runs to 13 residues. The V and J ends lost 1 base and 1 base respectively, with 3 bases between them. The CDR3 spells CASSEFGTDTQYF. The DNA of the CDR3 is TGCGCCAGCAGTGAGTTTGGCACAGATACGCAGTATTTT.

The chain carries TRBV9 and TRBJ2-7; TRBD2 matches 9 bases. The V and J ends lost 5 bases and 4 bases, in that order; junction bases with no gene match: 7. CDR1 SGDLS and CDR2 YYNGEE come from the germline V gene. This CDR3 has 14 amino acids. The CDR3 DNA is TGTGCCAGCAGGTTTCGACTAGCGGCATACGAGCAGTACTTC. This translates into CASRFRLAAYEQYF.

Note on this clone: One end of the junction does not line up with germline, which may come from a read error. This chain joins TRBV27 and TRBJ2-1, with 13 nucleotides matching TRBD2. The CDR3 length is 14 residues. Germline V gene lookup returns CDR1 MNHEY and CDR2 SMNVEV (reference sequence). CDR3 protein: CASSSRLAGGKRLF. CDR3 DNA: TGTGCCAGCAGTTCTCGACTAGCGGGAGGAAAAAGGCTCTTC.

The V call is TRBV5-1, the J call TRBJ2-5; 9 bases match TRBD2. Germline V gene data show CDR1 as SGHRS and CDR2 as YFSETQ. This CDR3 has 17 amino acids. V shed 0 bases and J 3 bases; nucleotides not matched to a gene: 9. DNA of the CDR3: TGCGCCAGCAGCTTGGTTCAGGCTAGCGGGGCTAAAGAGACCCAGTACTTC. Protein sequence: CASSLVQASGAKETQYF.

The rearrangement joins TRBV7-2 to TRBJ1-1, with D perhaps TRBD1 (5 bases). Trimming stripped 0 bases from V and 8 bases from J, with 10 bases between. From germline, CDR1 is SGHTA and CDR2 FQGNSA. CDR3 length: 13 residues. The CDR3 loop is CASSLAGVPEAFF. CDR3 coding DNA: TGTGCCAGCAGCTTAGCGGGGGTCCCAGAAGCTTTCTTT.